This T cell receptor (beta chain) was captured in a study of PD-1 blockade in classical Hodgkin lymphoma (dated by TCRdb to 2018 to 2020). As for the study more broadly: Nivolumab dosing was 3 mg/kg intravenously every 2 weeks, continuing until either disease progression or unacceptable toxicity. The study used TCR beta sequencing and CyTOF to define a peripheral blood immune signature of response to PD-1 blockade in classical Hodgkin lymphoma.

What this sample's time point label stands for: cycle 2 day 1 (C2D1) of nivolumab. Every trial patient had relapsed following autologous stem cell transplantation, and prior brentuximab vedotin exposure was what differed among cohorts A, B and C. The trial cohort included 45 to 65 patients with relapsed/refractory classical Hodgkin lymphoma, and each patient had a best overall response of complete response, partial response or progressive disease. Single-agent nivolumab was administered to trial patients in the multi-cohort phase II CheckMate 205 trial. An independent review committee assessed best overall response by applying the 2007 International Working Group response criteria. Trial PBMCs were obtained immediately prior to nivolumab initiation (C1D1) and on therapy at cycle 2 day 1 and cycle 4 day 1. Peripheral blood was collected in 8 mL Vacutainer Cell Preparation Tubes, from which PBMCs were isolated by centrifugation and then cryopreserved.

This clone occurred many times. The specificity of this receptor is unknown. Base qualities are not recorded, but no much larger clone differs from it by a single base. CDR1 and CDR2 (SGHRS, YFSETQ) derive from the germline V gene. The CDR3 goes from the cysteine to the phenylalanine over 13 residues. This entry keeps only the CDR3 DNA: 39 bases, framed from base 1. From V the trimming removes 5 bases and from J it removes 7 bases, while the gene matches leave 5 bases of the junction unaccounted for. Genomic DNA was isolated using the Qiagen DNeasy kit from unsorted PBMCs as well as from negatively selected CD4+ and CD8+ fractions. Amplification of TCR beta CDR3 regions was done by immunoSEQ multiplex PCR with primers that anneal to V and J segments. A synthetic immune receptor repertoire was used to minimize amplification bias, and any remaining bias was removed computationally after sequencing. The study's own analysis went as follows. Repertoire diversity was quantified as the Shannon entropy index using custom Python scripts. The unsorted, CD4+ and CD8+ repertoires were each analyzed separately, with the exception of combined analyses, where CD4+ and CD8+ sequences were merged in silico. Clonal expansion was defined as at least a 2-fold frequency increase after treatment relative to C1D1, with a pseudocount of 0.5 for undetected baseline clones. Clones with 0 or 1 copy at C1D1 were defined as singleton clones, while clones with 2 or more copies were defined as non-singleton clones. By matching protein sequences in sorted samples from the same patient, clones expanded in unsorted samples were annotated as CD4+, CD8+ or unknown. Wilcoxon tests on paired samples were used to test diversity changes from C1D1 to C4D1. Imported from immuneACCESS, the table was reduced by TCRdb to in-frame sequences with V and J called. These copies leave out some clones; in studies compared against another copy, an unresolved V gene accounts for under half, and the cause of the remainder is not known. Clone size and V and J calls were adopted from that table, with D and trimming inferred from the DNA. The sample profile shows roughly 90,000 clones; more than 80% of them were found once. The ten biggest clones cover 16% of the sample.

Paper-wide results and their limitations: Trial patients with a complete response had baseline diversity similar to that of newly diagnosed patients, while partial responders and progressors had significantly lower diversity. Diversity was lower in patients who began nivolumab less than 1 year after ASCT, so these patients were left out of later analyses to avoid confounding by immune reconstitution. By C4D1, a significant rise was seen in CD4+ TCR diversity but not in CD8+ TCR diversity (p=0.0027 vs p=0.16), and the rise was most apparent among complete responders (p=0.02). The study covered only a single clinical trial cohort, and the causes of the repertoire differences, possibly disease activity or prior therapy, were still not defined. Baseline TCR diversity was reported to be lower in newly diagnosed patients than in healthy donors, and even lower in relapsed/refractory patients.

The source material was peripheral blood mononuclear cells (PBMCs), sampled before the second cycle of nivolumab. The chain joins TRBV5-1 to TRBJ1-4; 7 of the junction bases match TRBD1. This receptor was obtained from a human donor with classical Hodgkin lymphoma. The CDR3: CASRRGLGEKLFF. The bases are TGCGCCAGCAGGAGGGGGCTAGGTGAAAAACTGTTTTTT.